These 25 T cell receptor beta chains originate from one sample sequenced in a study of T cells in Graves' hyperthyroidism and ophthalmopathy. TCR beta CDR3 sequences were amplified from RNA transcripts. Initially, a first-round RT-PCR of the TCR CDR3 employed the HTBI primer set. TCRdb re-called the multiplex PCR reads through MiXCR, storing one row per CDR3 protein. Among about 740,000 distinct CDR3 sequences, 14% were seen once, and the ten largest hold roughly 10%. What was sequenced was blood. Receptors originate from a woman aged 18 to 35 with Graves' hyperthyroidism.

This chain links TRBV7-9 with TRBJ2-1; 9 positions agree with TRBD2. V shed 4 bases and J 0 bases; nucleotides not matched to a gene: 10. Germline V lookup: CDR1 SEHNR, CDR2 FQNEAQ (reference sequence). The CDR3 is made up of 18 amino acids. This chain's CDR3 is CASSSRGTSRYSYNEQFF. In nucleotides, the CDR3 is TGTGCCAGCAGCTCCAGGGGGACTAGCCGATACTCCTACAATGAGCAGTTCTTC.

This clonotype has at least ten counts. The chain is built from TRBV3-1 and TRBJ2-7; D unclear. The V end was cut by 2 bases, the J end by 6 bases, with 11 bases between. Looked up from germline, CDR1 is LGHDT and CDR2 is YNNKEL (reference sequence). The CDR3 totals 13 residues. The DNA of the CDR3 is TGTGCCAGCAGCCAAATGATCGGCTCCGAGCAGTACTTC. This translates into CASSQMIGSEQYF.

This clonotype was seen more than once but under ten times. The chain carries TRBV7-9 and TRBJ2-3; D remains ambiguous. Germline CDR1 is SEHNR and CDR2 is FQNEAQ (reference sequence). The V end lost 3 bases, the J end lost 2 bases, and 12 bases lay between the germline ends. The CDR3 is 15 amino acids. This CDR3 reads CASSLKGRDTDTQYF. The CDR3 DNA reads TGTGCCAGCAGCTTGAAGGGAAGGGACACAGATACGCAGTATTTT.

The table lists this clonotype with a few counts. CDR3 residues: CASSEARGQSSRNIQYF. DNA of the CDR3: TGTGCCAGCAGTGAAGCGCGGGGACAGTCCTCTCGCAACATTCAGTACTTC. The chain is built from TRBV6-1 and TRBJ2-4; tentatively, D is TRBD1 (7 bases). V dropped 0 bases and J dropped 7 bases, with 19 bases sitting between them. From germline, CDR1 is MNHNS and CDR2 SASEGT. CDR3 length: 17 residues.

This rearrangement joins TRBV28 to TRBJ1-5; D gene unclear. This CDR3 has 14 amino acids. Looked up from germline, CDR1 is MDHEN and CDR2 is SYDVKM. V gave up 3 bases and J gave up 3 bases, with 9 bases separating them. CDR3 loop: CASSLLEVNQPQHF. CDR3 DNA sequence: TGTGCCAGCAGTTTGTTGGAGGTCAATCAGCCCCAGCATTTT.

The rearrangement uses TRBV4-1 and TRBJ1-5; a weak D match, TRBD1 (6 bases). V lost 0 bases, J lost 3 bases, and 15 bases lay in between. Per the germline V gene, CDR1 is MGHRA and CDR2 is YSYEKL. CDR3 length: 17 amino acids. DNA of the CDR3: TGCGCCAGCAGCCAAGAAGCGGCCGGACAGCTCAATCAGCCCCAGCATTTT. Amino acids: CASSQEAAGQLNQPQHF.

This clonotype was picked up a small number of times. A much larger clone sits a single nucleotide away, making a read error possible. This chain links TRBV11-3 with TRBJ2-1; TRBD2 agrees at 7 bases. Germline CDR1 reads SGHNT; CDR2 reads YENEEA. CDR3 length: 15 residues. The CDR3 reads CASSPVPGDYNEEFF. The CDR3 DNA is TGTGCCAGCAGCCCCGTTCCTGGGGACTACAATGAGGAGTTCTTC. The full variable domain, completed using reference TRBV11-3 and TRBJ2-1, is EAGVVQSPRYKIIEKKQPVAFWCNPISGHNTLYWYLQNLGQGPELLIRYENEEAVDDSQLPKDRFSAERLKGVDSTLKIQPAELGDSAVYLCASSPVPGDYNEEFFGPGTRLTVL.

In its sample, this clonotype was seen many times. This chain joins TRBV6-1 and TRBJ1-5, with D unresolved. Per the germline V gene, CDR1 is MNHNS and CDR2 is SASEGT. Trimming removed 6 bases at V and 5 bases at J, with 14 bases between. This CDR3 has 14 residues. The CDR3 is CASRGVRGHQPQHF. CDR3 bases: TGTGCCAGCAGGGGAGTTCGGGGTCATCAGCCCCAGCATTTT.

This clonotype was counted between two and nine times. V and J are TRBV4-3 and TRBJ2-7; the match to TRBD1 covers 7 bases. The CDR3 is 17 residues long. In germline, CDR1 is LGHNA, CDR2 YSLEER. The V gene end was trimmed by 0 bases and the J gene end by 0 bases; junction bases not matched to a gene: 8. CDR3 bases: TGCGCCAGCAGCCAAGAGCTACAGGGGTTGGACTCCTACGAGCAGTACTTC. Its translation is CASSQELQGLDSYEQYF.

This clonotype was seen many times. The rearrangement uses TRBV5-5 and TRBJ2-7; D gene uncertain. V lost 0 bases, J lost 2 bases, and 15 bases lay in between. The CDR3 contains 16 residues. The germline gives CDR1 SGHKS, CDR2 YYEKEE (reference sequence). The CDR3 bases are TGTGCCAGCAGCTTGGCGTCGGGCAGAACAACCTACGAGCAGTACTTC. Translating gives CASSLASGRTTYEQYF.

The sample holds a few counts of this clonotype. The V call is TRBV6-1, the J call TRBJ2-4; D not certain. CDR3 length: 11 amino acids. V gave up 8 bases and J gave up 0 bases, with 2 bases separating them. From germline, CDR1 is MNHNS and CDR2 SASEGT. CDR3 amino acids: CASLAKNIQYF. CDR3 sequence (DNA): TGTGCCAGCCTAGCCAAAAACATTCAGTACTTC.

At least ten counts were recorded for this clonotype. This chain links TRBV11-2 with TRBJ1-2; unclear D gene. Germline V gene lookup returns CDR1 SGHAT and CDR2 FQNNGV. Trimming removed 0 bases at V and 6 bases at J, with 20 bases between. This CDR3 contains 17 residues. The DNA of the CDR3 is TGTGCCAGCAGCTTAGATAACCGAGCTTCACCGGGGAATGGCTACACCTTC. This translates into CASSLDNRASPGNGYTF.

This clonotype showed up many times. A much more abundant neighbour one base away suggests this may be a read error. The gene calls are TRBV7-9 and TRBJ2-3; 14 bases match TRBD2. The CDR3 has 16 amino acids. Losses at the gene ends were 5 bases for V and 3 bases for J; bases not matched to a gene: 4. The germline gives CDR1 SEHNR, CDR2 FQNEAQ (reference sequence). CDR3 sequence reads: CASSQGLAGVTDTQYF. In DNA form, the CDR3 reads TGTGCCAGCAGCCAGGGACTAGCGGGAGTGACAGATACGCAGTATTTT. The whole variable domain, filled in from reference TRBV7-9 and TRBJ2-3, reads DTGVSQNPRHKITKRGQNVTFRCDPISEHNRLYWYRQTLGQGPEFLTYFQNEAQLEKSRLLSDRFSAERPKGSFSTLEIQRTEQGDSAMYLCASSQGLAGVTDTQYFGPGTRLTVL.

This clonotype was counted many times. The rearrangement links TRBV27 to TRBJ2-7; possible D gene TRBD2, 6 bases. V lost 6 bases and J 7 bases, leaving 19 bases between the germline ends. From germline, CDR1 is MNHEY and CDR2 SMNVEV (reference sequence). There are 14 residues in the CDR3. The CDR3 DNA sequence: TGTGCCAGCAGCCTTGACCGACCAGGGAGGGAGCAGTACTTC. It codes for CASSLDRPGREQYF.

The table lists this clonotype with many counts. The genes are TRBV11-2 and TRBJ2-3; tentatively, D is TRBD2 (7 bases). The CDR3 spans 15 residues. Germline loops: CDR1 SGHAT, CDR2 FQNNGV. V was clipped by 3 bases and J by 4 bases, with 14 bases between them. The CDR3 loop reads CASSLAGAFADTQYF. As DNA, the CDR3 is TGTGCCAGCAGCTTGGCGGGGGCGTTCGCAGATACGCAGTATTTT.

The rearrangement joins TRBV5-4 to TRBJ2-2; TRBD2 is a possible D gene (5 bases). The V and J ends lost 2 bases and 0 bases respectively, with 14 bases between them. CDR1 is SGHNT, CDR2 YYREEE, per germline (reference sequence). This CDR3 spans 17 amino acids. In DNA, the CDR3 is TGTGCCAGCAGCTTCCGGACTTCCTCGGCGAACACCGGGGAGCTGTTTTTT. This sequence encodes CASSFRTSSANTGELFF.

This clonotype came up a few times. The V gene is TRBV12-3 or TRBV12-4, the J gene TRBJ2-2; no clear D gene. CDR3 length: 18 residues. V shed 3 bases and J shed 1 base, with 18 bases lying between them. Written as DNA, the CDR3 is TGTGCCAGCAGTTTTCCCTTACTACAGCCGGGGAACACCGGGGAGCTGTTTTTT. The encoded protein is CASSFPLLQPGNTGELFF.

This clonotype has ten or more counts. The chain recombines TRBV11-2 with TRBJ2-5; TRBD1 aligns across 8 bases. CDR3 size: 16 residues. Germline values: CDR1 SGHAT, CDR2 FQNNGV. V lost 4 bases and J lost 5; bases outside the gene matches: 12. The CDR3 DNA reads as TGTGCCAGCAGCTCCACCAGGGGGCGAGTAGAGGAGACCCAGTACTTC. Encoded protein: CASSSTRGRVEETQYF.

The chain has TRBV7-9 and TRBJ2-1; 10 bases map to TRBD1. CDR1 SEHNR and CDR2 FQNEAQ come from the germline V gene (reference sequence). CDR3 length: 14 residues. V dropped 3 bases and J dropped 12; count of bases not matched to a gene: 8. CDR3 nucleotide sequence: TGTGCCAGCAGCTTCGACAGGGGGCTTGATGGGCAGTTCTTC. Translation: CASSFDRGLDGQFF.

This clonotype has just a few counts. The V and J genes are TRBV19 and TRBJ2-2, with TRBD2 matching 7 bases. The CDR3 is 15 residues long. Unmatched junction bases numbered 9, after V lost 8 bases and J lost 3 bases. CDR1 is LNHDA and CDR2 is SQIVND in the germline V gene (reference sequence). CDR3 nucleotide sequence: TGTGCCAGTGGGGGGAGGGCTCGGGACACCGGGGAGCTGTTTTTT. As protein: CASGGRARDTGELFF.

The V call is TRBV9, the J call TRBJ2-2; D unclear. V lost 2 bases, J lost 6 bases, and 11 bases lay in between. Germline V gene lookup returns CDR1 SGDLS and CDR2 YYNGEE. The CDR3 is 14 amino acids. CDR3 nucleotides: TGTGCCAGCAGCGTCGGAGATGGGGCCGGGGAGCTGTTTTTT. Translating it yields CASSVGDGAGELFF.

This clonotype has just a few counts. The J gene is TRBJ2-7, the V gene TRBV18; 8 bases fit TRBD1. CDR1 is KGHSH and CDR2 is LQKENI in the germline V gene. V lost 3 bases and J lost 5; bases outside the gene matches: 6. The CDR3 sequence is 14 residues long. CDR3 nucleotides: TGTGCCAGCTCACCGGGACAGGCCAGCCACGAGCAGTACTTC. Amino acids: CASSPGQASHEQYF. The full variable domain, its missing parts supplied by reference TRBV18 and TRBJ2-7, is NAGVMQNPRHLVRRRGQEARLRCSPMKGHSHVYWYRQLPEEGLKFMVYLQKENIIDESGMPKERFSAEFPKEGPSILRIQQVVRGDSAAYFCASSPGQASHEQYFGPGTRLTVT.

This clonotype was recorded at least ten times. J is TRBJ2-5 and V is TRBV7-2; the match to TRBD2 covers 13 bases. The CDR3 extends over 16 amino acids. The V gene's germline CDR1 is SGHTA and CDR2 FQGNSA. The V gene end was trimmed by 5 bases and the J gene end by 4 bases; junction bases not matched to a gene: 7. Here the CDR3 DNA reads TGTGCCAGCAGCCGGATCAGGACTAGCGGGAGAGAGACCCAGTACTTC. It yields the protein CASSRIRTSGRETQYF.

This clonotype was detected ten times or more. The V call is TRBV2, the J call TRBJ1-5; no firm D call. CDR3 length equals 14 residues. The germline V gene encodes CDR1 SNHLY and CDR2 FYNNEI. Trimming cost V 3 bases and J 4 bases, with 10 bases left between them. CDR3 DNA sequence: TGTGCCAGCAGTGAGATGGACGGGAATCAGCCCCAGCATTTT. This encodes CASSEMDGNQPQHF. Supplemented by reference TRBV2 and TRBJ1-5, the full variable domain reads EPEVTQTPSHQVTQMGQEVILRCVPISNHLYFYWYRQILGQKVEFLVSFYNNEISEKSEIFDDQFSVERPDGSNFTLKIRSTKLEDSAMYFCASSEMDGNQPQHFGDGTRLSIL.

V usage is TRBV28 and J usage is TRBJ1-4, with 9 bases fitting TRBD1. V gave up 5 bases and J gave up 1 base; unmatched junction bases: 8. The CDR3 loop spans 17 amino acids. CDR1 and CDR2 (germline): MDHEN, SYDVKM. CDR3 nucleotide sequence: TGTGCCAGCAGTACTATGGGACAGGGATTAACTAATGAAAAACTGTTTTTT. It yields the protein CASSTMGQGLTNEKLFF.